Listed below are T cell receptor beta chains from one sample, sequenced in a study of cytomegalovirus exposure and HLA in healthy donors. The assay was immunoSEQ multiplex PCR, and TCRdb's table has in-frame clones only and misses some. This repertoire shows under 200,000 clones, 81% found once; its top ten account for 13%. Input material: PBMCs. Receptors were obtained from a woman between 45 and 65 years old in good health and CMV-seronegative. CDR3s include the opening cysteine and the closing phenylalanine or tryptophan. D genes are given only for firm matches. Rows may omit the clone size; those that give it use once, few, many or a size class.

TRBV19	-	TRBJ1-5	14	-	CASSPRESNQPQHF	TGTGCCAGTAGTCCGCGGGAAAGCAATCAGCCCCAGCATTTT
TRBV13	-	TRBJ2-3	13	-	CASTGGSTDTQYF	TGTGCCAGCACCGGGGGTAGCACAGATACGCAGTATTTT
TRBV2	once	TRBJ2-7	15	-	CASSELGVYSYEQYF	TGTGCCAGCAGTGAGTTGGGCGTTTACTCCTACGAGCAGTACTTC
TRBV10-1	-	TRBJ2-3	13	-	CASRAGLSDTQYF	TGCGCCAGCAGGGCGGGATTGAGTGATACGCAGTATTTT
TRBV16	few	TRBJ1-1	15	-	CASSQGRRGYTEAFF	TGTGCCAGCAGCCAAGGGCGCAGGGGTTACACTGAAGCTTTCTTT
TRBV6-1	-	TRBJ2-3	15	TRBD2	CASSELAGGPDTQYF	TGTGCCAGCAGTGAACTAGCGGGGGGGCCAGATACGCAGTATTTT
TRBV5-1	-	TRBJ2-7	14	TRBD2	CASSLSGRGNEQYF	TGCGCCAGCAGCTTGAGCGGGAGAGGAAACGAGCAGTACTTC
TRBV5-1	-	TRBJ1-2	17	-	CASSLAMTDDPIYGYTF	TGCGCCAGCAGCTTGGCCATGACAGACGACCCAATCTATGGCTACACCTTC
TRBV11-2	-	TRBJ2-7	14	-	CASSPDSTGGEQYF	TGTGCCAGCAGCCCCGACAGCACCGGTGGGGAGCAGTACTTC
TRBV5-1	few	TRBJ1-5	13	-	CASSLDRNQPQHF	TGCGCCAGCAGCCTAGACAGAAATCAGCCCCAGCATTTT
TRBV7-3	-	TRBJ2-3	14	-	CASSPGLSTDTQYF	TGTGCCAGCAGCCCTGGACTGAGCACAGATACGCAGTATTTT
TRBV9	-	TRBJ2-7	15	-	CASSVASDPLYEQYF	TGTGCCAGCAGCGTAGCTAGCGACCCACTCTACGAGCAGTACTTC
TRBV9	-	TRBJ1-1	13	-	CASSVPGSAEAFF	TGTGCCAGCAGCGTACCCGGTTCGGCTGAAGCTTTCTTT
TRBV4-2	-	TRBJ1-4	14	-	CASSRVATNEKLFF	TGTGCCAGCAGTCGCGTAGCAACTAATGAAAAACTGTTTTTT
TRBV6-4	-	TRBJ2-2	16	TRBD2	CASSDSPAGVFGELFF	TGTGCCAGCAGTGACTCACCAGCGGGAGTCTTCGGGGAGCTGTTTTTT
TRBV10-3	-	TRBJ1-1	13	-	CAISAGVGTEAFF	TGTGCCATCAGTGCGGGGGTGGGCACTGAAGCTTTCTTT
TRBV25-1	-	TRBJ2-1	14	TRBD1	CASSRTGLNAEQFF	TGTGCCAGCAGTAGGACAGGGTTGAATGCTGAGCAGTTCTTC
TRBV7-9	few	TRBJ2-1	14	TRBD2	CASSPGGGRNEQFF	TGTGCCAGCAGCCCCGGGGGGGGGCGCAATGAGCAGTTCTTC
TRBV30	-	TRBJ1-1	13	-	CAWRLEESTEAFF	TGTGCCTGGAGGTTAGAAGAAAGCACTGAAGCTTTCTTT
TRBV28	-	TRBJ2-7	13	-	CASEDFPPYEQYF	TGTGCCAGCGAGGACTTCCCTCCCTACGAGCAGTACTTC
TRBV28	few	TRBJ1-5	17	-	CASSLSSTGDSNQPQHF	TGTGCCAGCAGTTTATCAAGCACGGGGGATAGCAATCAGCCCCAGCATTTT
TRBV7-9	-	TRBJ1-2	14	-	CASSFSLDSSGYTF	TGTGCCAGCAGCTTCTCCCTTGACAGTTCTGGCTACACCTTC
TRBV2	-	TRBJ2-2	14	TRBD1	CASSVQGAGGELFF	TGTGCCAGCAGTGTACAGGGGGCTGGAGGGGAGCTGTTTTTT
TRBV29-1	once	TRBJ2-3	14	-	CSVNGGGGADTQYF	TGCAGCGTCAACGGGGGCGGGGGCGCAGATACGCAGTATTTT
TRBV5-6	once	TRBJ2-3	17	TRBD2	CASSLAVAGGRADTQYF	TGTGCCAGCAGCTTGGCGGTAGCGGGGGGCCGGGCAGATACGCAGTATTTT
TRBV19	once	TRBJ1-5	16	TRBD1	CASSITGGGGNQPQHF	TGTGCCAGTAGTATAACGGGAGGGGGCGGGAATCAGCCCCAGCATTTT
TRBV6-1	-	TRBJ2-7	12	-	CASRADPYEQYF	TGTGCCAGCAGAGCGGATCCCTACGAGCAGTACTTC
TRBV7-2	-	TRBJ1-3	18	-	CASSLAGLTRLTGNTIYF	TGTGCCAGCAGCTTAGCGGGGCTGACACGATTAACTGGAAACACCATATATTTT
TRBV19	-	TRBJ1-1	12	TRBD1	CASSIAPGQGVF	TGTGCCAGTAGTATAGCCCCGGGACAGGGCGTCTTT
TRBV5-6	once	TRBJ2-6	15	-	CASSSTGAGANVLTF	TGTGCCAGCAGCTCCACAGGCGCTGGGGCCAACGTCCTGACTTTC
TRBV6-6	-	TRBJ2-2	13	TRBD1	CASGDRATGELFF	TGTGCCAGCGGGGACAGGGCAACCGGGGAGCTGTTTTTT
TRBV10-3	-	TRBJ2-7	14	-	CAISEGTQTYEQYF	TGTGCCATCAGTGAAGGGACTCAGACCTACGAGCAGTACTTC
TRBV12-5	-	TRBJ2-7	13	-	CASGLRSTYEQYF	TGTGCTAGTGGTTTGCGGTCCACCTACGAGCAGTACTTC
TRBV6-6	-	TRBJ1-1	14	-	CASSSGHTNTEAFF	TGTGCCAGCAGTTCGGGACATACGAACACTGAAGCTTTCTTT